These 19 T cell receptor beta chains were sequenced from one sample in a study of T-cell memory formation after mild COVID-19. TCRdb used MiXCR to reprocess the 5' RACE reads, holding one entry per CDR3 protein. The table records around 120,000 distinct CDR3 sequences, approximately 15% of them present only once. The sample comprised PBMCs or a T cell subset sorted from them (not recorded which). These receptors came from an adult woman who had mild COVID-19 (a few samples of this study predate the infection). Cell type and time point are not known.

This clonotype was observed many times. The chain is built from TRBV5-1 and TRBJ2-3, with unresolved D. The V end was cut by 0 bases, the J end by 3 bases, with 11 bases between. The CDR3 is made up of 15 amino acids. Germline V gene sequence: CDR1 SGHRS, CDR2 YFSETQ. The CDR3 sequence is CASSLASVMTDTQYF. CDR3 sequence (DNA): TGCGCCAGCAGCTTGGCTTCCGTTATGACAGATACGCAGTATTTT.

V gene TRBV5-1 combines with J gene TRBJ1-4; a possible D gene is TRBD1 (6 bases). Trimming took 0 bases from V and 7 from J, leaving 13 bases between them. Germline CDR1 SGHRS, CDR2 YFSETQ. This CDR3 has 15 residues. CDR3: CASSLGTVGIEKLFF. CDR3 bases: TGCGCCAGCAGCTTGGGGACAGTTGGGATTGAAAAACTGTTTTTT.

The genes are TRBV21-1 and TRBJ2-7; TRBD2 is the table's D call and was not checked against the DNA. TRBV21-1 is described as a pseudogene. This CDR3 has 15 residues. CDR3 sequence reads: CASSKRSEGRYEQYF. The CDR3 region has the DNA TGTGCCAGCAGCAAAAGGTCGGAGGGTAGGTACGAGCAGTACTTC.

This clonotype was observed a few times. The chain's CDR3 is CASSQPGQGTYEQYF. The CDR3, as DNA: TGTGCCAGCTCACAGCCGGGACAGGGTACCTACGAGCAGTACTTC. V and J are TRBV18 and TRBJ2-7; 9 nucleotides line up with TRBD1. This CDR3 has 15 amino acids. CDR1 is KGHSH, CDR2 LQKENI, per germline. V dropped 4 bases and J dropped 2; count of bases not matched to a gene: 6.

J is TRBJ2-5 and V is TRBV7-8; 9 bases line up with TRBD2. J gave up 0 bases and V 0 bases, and 8 bases lay outside the gene matches. The CDR3 spans 18 residues. Germline V gene data show CDR1 as SGHVS and CDR2 as FQNEAQ. CDR3 bases: TGTGCCAGCAGCTTAGCGGTTAGACTAGCGGCCTACCAAGAGACCCAGTACTTC. It codes for CASSLAVRLAAYQETQYF.

This clonotype was counted a few times. The V call is TRBV20-1, the J call TRBJ2-1, with 10 bases lining up with TRBD1. Germline V gene data show CDR1 as DFQATT and CDR2 as SNEGSKA (reference sequence). Trimming cost V 1 base and J 4 bases; bases outside gene matches: 7. The CDR3 contains 16 residues. CDR3 region: CSARATDRGHYNEQFF. For the CDR3, the DNA is TGCAGTGCTAGAGCCACCGACAGGGGGCATTACAATGAGCAGTTCTTC.

This clonotype was seen a few times. V usage is TRBV12-3 or TRBV12-4 and J usage is TRBJ2-2; TRBD1 might be the D (5 bases). V lost 2 bases to trimming and J lost 5 bases, with 9 bases between them. The CDR3 extends over 14 amino acids. As DNA, the CDR3 is TGTGCCAGCAGTTTATCGGACATAACCGGGGAGCTGTTTTTT. As protein: CASSLSDITGELFF.

This clonotype was detected many times. This chain links TRBV5-1 with TRBJ2-7; unclear D gene. The CDR3 loop spans 13 amino acids. V was shortened by 0 bases and J by 0 bases, with 4 bases between the two germline ends. The germline CDR1 and CDR2 sequences are SGHRS and YFSETQ. The CDR3 here is CASSLDDSYEQYF. The DNA for the CDR3 is TGCGCCAGCAGCTTGGATGACTCCTACGAGCAGTACTTC. The full variable domain, rest sourced from reference TRBV5-1 and TRBJ2-7, is KAGVTQTPRYLIKTRGQQVTLSCSPISGHRSVSWYQQTPGQGLQFLFEYFSETQRNKGNFPGRFSGRQFSNSRSEMNVSTLELGDSALYLCASSLDDSYEQYFGPGTRLTVT.

The chain links TRBV18 to TRBJ1-5; D call uncertain. This CDR3 is 14 amino acids long. V lost 5 bases and J 3 bases, leaving 11 bases between the germline ends. CDR1 and CDR2 (germline): KGHSH, LQKENI. The CDR3 sequence: CASSVESLNQPQHF. CDR3 bases: TGTGCCAGCTCAGTCGAGAGCCTCAATCAGCCCCAGCATTTT.

The chain has TRBV12-3 or TRBV12-4 and TRBJ2-7; no definite D call. CDR3 size: 14 residues. The V and J ends lost 3 bases and 1 base respectively, with 10 bases between them. CDR3 nucleotides: TGTGCCAGCAGTTTGGATCAGCATTCCTACGAGCAGTACTTC. It yields the protein CASSLDQHSYEQYF.

J is TRBJ2-3 and V is TRBV29-1, with 9 positions matching TRBD1. Trimming removed 7 bases from V and 3 bases from J; junction bases left unmatched: 8. The CDR3 has 14 residues. The V gene's germline CDR1 is SQVTM and CDR2 ANQGSEA. CDR3 loop: CSGRTGGRTDTQYF. DNA for the CDR3: TGCAGCGGTAGAACAGGGGGCCGGACAGATACGCAGTATTTT.

This clonotype has more than one count but fewer than ten. The CDR3 here is CASSLDDPSGGAYEQYF. The CDR3 DNA is TGTGCCAGCAGCTTAGACGATCCTAGCGGGGGGGCCTACGAGCAGTACTTC. This chain joins TRBV7-9 and TRBJ2-7; 12 positions match TRBD2. The J segment lost 2 bases and the V segment lost 1 base, leaving 6 bases of the junction unmatched. Germline CDR1 SEHNR, CDR2 FQNEAQ (reference sequence). This CDR3 is 17 amino acids long.

This chain connects TRBV19 to TRBJ1-2; 9 bases are a match to TRBD1. The V gene's germline CDR1 is LNHDA and CDR2 SQIVND (reference sequence). CDR3 length: 17 amino acids. J was trimmed by 4 bases and V by 7 bases; bases with no gene match: 16. CDR3: CASKVFAGTGMVYGYTF. The DNA of the CDR3 is TGTGCCAGTAAAGTCTTCGCCGGGACAGGGATGGTCTATGGCTACACCTTC.

This clonotype was seen a handful of times. V gene TRBV7-9 combines with J gene TRBJ2-7, with D possibly TRBD2 on 5 matching bases. Germline CDR1 SEHNR, CDR2 FQNEAQ (reference sequence). This CDR3 region has 14 residues. Between the trimmed V and J ends, which lost 4 bases and 2 bases, there was a span of 12 bases. For the CDR3, the DNA is TGTGCCAGCAGCTCGGACTGGATTACCTACGAGCAGTACTTC. Protein product: CASSSDWITYEQYF.

The table lists this clonotype with a few counts. The V and J genes are TRBV2 and TRBJ1-2; D perhaps matches TRBD1 (5 bases). CDR3 length: 14 amino acids. Looked up from germline, CDR1 is SNHLY and CDR2 is FYNNEI. V shed 0 bases and J shed 3 bases, with 8 bases lying between them. CDR3 in DNA: TGTGCCAGCAGTGAAGCTCAGGGTGACTATGGCTACACCTTC. This gives the protein CASSEAQGDYGYTF.

In its sample, this clonotype was seen a few times. The chain links TRBV4-1 to TRBJ1-5; D is unclear. CDR1 is MGHRA and CDR2 is YSYEKL in the germline V gene. V was trimmed by 3 bases and J by 0 bases, leaving 15 bases between them. The CDR3 contains 17 residues. This CDR3 is CASSHWAEDYSNQPQHF. DNA of the CDR3: TGCGCCAGCAGCCACTGGGCGGAGGATTATAGCAATCAGCCCCAGCATTTT.

The rearrangement uses TRBV29-1 and TRBJ2-1; 8 bases line up with TRBD1. With 6 bases clipped from V and 5 bases from J, the junction kept 3 bases outside the gene matches. Germline CDR1 and CDR2: SQVTM and ANQGSEA. The CDR3 loop spans 12 amino acids. CDR3 sequence reads: CSVSDRDNEQFF. The CDR3 region has the DNA TGCAGCGTGTCGGACAGGGACAATGAGCAGTTCTTC.

This clonotype was seen a few times. The J gene is TRBJ2-3, the V gene TRBV11-2; possibly TRBD1 or TRBD2 for D (6 bases each). This CDR3 region has 16 residues. V was cut by 1 base and J by 4 bases, with 15 bases left in between. Germline V gives CDR1 SGHAT, CDR2 FQNNGV. The CDR3 DNA is TGTGCCAGCAGCTTAGTCACGGGAGCAGGGGCAGATACGCAGTATTTT. Translating it yields CASSLVTGAGADTQYF.

This clonotype was seen a handful of times. The genes are TRBV5-1 and TRBJ2-2, with no clear D. The CDR3 is 16 residues long. V gave up 4 bases and J gave up 3 bases, with 16 bases separating them. Germline lookup yields CDR1 SGHRS and CDR2 YFSETQ. The CDR3 DNA sequence: TGCGCCAGCAGCAGGGCTACAGATACGTACACCGGGGAGCTGTTTTTT. Translating it yields CASSRATDTYTGELFF. Complete variable domain (other parts from reference TRBV5-1 and TRBJ2-2): KAGVTQTPRYLIKTRGQQVTLSCSPISGHRSVSWYQQTPGQGLQFLFEYFSETQRNKGNFPGRFSGRQFSNSRSEMNVSTLELGDSALYLCASSRATDTYTGELFFGEGSRLTVL.